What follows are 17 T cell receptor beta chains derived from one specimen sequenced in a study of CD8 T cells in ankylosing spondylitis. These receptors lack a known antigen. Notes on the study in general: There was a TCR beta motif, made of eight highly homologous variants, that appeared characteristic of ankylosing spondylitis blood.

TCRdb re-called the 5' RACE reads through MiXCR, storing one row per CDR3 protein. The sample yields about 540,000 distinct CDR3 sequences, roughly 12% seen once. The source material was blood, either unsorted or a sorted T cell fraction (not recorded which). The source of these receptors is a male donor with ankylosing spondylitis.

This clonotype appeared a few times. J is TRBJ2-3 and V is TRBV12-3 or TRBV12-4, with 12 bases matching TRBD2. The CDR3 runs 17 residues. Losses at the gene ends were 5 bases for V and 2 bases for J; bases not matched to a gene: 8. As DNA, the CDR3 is TGTGCCAGCAGTCCCAGACTAGCGGGAGCTTTCACAGATACGCAGTATTTT. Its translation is CASSPRLAGAFTDTQYF.

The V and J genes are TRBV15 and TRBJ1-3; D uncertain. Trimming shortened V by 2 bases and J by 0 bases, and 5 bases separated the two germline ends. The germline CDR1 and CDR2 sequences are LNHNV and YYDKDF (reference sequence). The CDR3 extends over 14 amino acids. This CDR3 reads CATSRLNSGNTIYF. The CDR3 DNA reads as TGTGCCACCAGCAGATTAAACTCTGGAAACACCATATATTTT.

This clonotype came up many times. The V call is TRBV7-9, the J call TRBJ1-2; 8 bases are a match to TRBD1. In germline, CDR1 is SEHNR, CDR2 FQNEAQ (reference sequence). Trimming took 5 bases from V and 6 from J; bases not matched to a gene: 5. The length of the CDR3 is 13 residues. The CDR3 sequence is CASSAGTGHGYTF. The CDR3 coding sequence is TGTGCCAGCAGCGCTGGGACAGGCCATGGCTACACCTTC.

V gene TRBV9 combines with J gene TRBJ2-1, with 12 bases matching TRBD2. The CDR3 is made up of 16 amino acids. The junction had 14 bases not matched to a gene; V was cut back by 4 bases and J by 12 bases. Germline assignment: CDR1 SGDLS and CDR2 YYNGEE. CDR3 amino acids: CASSPQASGRDGGQFF. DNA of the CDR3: TGTGCCAGCAGCCCCCAGGCTAGCGGGAGGGACGGGGGGCAGTTCTTC.

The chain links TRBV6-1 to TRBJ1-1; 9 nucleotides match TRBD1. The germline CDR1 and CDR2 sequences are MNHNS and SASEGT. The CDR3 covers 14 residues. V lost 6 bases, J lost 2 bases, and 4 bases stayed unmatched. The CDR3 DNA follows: TGTGCCAGCAGACCACAGGGGGCCAACACTGAAGCTTTCTTT. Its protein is CASRPQGANTEAFF.

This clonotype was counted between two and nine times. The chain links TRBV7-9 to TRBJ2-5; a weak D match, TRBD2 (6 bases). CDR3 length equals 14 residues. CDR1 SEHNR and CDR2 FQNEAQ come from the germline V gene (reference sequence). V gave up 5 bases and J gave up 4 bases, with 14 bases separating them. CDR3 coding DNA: TGTGCCAGCAGCCGGGAGAACCCCCCAGAGACCCAGTACTTC. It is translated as CASSRENPPETQYF.

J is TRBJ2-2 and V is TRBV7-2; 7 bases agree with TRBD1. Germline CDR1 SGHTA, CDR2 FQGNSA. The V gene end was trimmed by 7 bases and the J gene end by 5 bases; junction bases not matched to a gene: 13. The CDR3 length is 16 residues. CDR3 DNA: TGTGCCAGCACCGCCACCGAGGGGGCAAGTACCGGGGAGCTGTTTTTT. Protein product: CASTATEGASTGELFF.

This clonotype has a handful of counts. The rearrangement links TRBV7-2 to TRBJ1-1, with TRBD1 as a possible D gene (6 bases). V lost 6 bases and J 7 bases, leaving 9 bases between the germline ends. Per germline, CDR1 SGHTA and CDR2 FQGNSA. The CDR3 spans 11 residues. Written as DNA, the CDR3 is TGTGCCAGCAGACGGACAGTTGAAGCTTTCTTT. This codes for CASRRTVEAFF.

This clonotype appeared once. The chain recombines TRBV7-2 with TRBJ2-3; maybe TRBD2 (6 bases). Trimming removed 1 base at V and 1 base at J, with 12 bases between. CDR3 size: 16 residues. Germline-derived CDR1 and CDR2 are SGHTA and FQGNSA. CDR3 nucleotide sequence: TGTGCCAGCAGCTTAGGGGGACTTGACGGCACAGATACGCAGTATTTT. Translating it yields CASSLGGLDGTDTQYF.

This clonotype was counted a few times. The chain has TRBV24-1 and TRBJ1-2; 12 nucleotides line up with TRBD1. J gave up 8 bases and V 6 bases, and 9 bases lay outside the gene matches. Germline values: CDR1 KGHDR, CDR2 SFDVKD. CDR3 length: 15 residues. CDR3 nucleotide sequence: TGTGCCACCAGTTCAACTCGGGACAGGGGGCAGGGCTACACCTTC. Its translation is CATSSTRDRGQGYTF.

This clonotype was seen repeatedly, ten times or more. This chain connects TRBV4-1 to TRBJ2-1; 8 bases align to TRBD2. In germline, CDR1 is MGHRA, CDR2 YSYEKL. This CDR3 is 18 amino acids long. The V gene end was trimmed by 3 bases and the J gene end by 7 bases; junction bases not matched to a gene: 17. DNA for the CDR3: TGCGCCAGCAGCCATTTCGCCCTCGCAGCGGGAGCATTAAATGAGCAGTTCTTC. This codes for CASSHFALAAGALNEQFF.

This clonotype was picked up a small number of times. In DNA form, the CDR3 reads TGCGCCAGTTGGGACACCTTGAACACTGAAGCTTTCTTT. It specifies CASWDTLNTEAFF. This chain uses TRBV10-2 with TRBJ1-1; tentatively, D is TRBD1 (6 bases). The CDR3 totals 13 residues. Germline CDR1 WSHSY, CDR2 SAAADI. The ends were cut back, 9 bases at V and 0 bases at J, with 11 bases in the middle.

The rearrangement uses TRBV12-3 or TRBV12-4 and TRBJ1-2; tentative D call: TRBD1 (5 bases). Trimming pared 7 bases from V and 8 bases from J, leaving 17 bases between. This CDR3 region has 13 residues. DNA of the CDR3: TGTGCCAGCACCTGGGGGGGTGGTCAAGGCTACACCTTC. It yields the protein CASTWGGGQGYTF.

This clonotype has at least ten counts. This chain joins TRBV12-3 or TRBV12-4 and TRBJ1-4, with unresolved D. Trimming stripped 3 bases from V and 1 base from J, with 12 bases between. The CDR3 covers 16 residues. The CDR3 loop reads CASSFGQRRTNEKLFF. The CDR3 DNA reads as TGTGCCAGCAGTTTCGGCCAGAGGAGAACTAATGAAAAACTGTTTTTT.

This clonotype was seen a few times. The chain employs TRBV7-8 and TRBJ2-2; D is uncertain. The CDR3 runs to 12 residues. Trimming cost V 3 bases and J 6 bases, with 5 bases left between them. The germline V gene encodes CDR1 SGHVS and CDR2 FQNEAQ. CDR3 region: CASSFWAGELFF. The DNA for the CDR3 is TGTGCCAGCAGCTTCTGGGCCGGGGAGCTGTTTTTT.

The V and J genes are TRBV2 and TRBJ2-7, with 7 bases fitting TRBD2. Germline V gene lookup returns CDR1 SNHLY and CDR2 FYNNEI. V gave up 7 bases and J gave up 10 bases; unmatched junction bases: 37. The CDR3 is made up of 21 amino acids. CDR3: CASNPGTNPLVVRTNPLVQYF. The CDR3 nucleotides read TGTGCCAGCAACCCCGGGACTAACCCTCTGGTCGTCCGGACTAACCCTCTGGTACAGTACTTC. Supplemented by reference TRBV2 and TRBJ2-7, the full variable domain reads EPEVTQTPSHQVTQMGQEVILRCVPISNHLYFYWYRQILGQKVEFLVSFYNNEISEKSEIFDDQFSVERPDGSNFTLKIRSTKLEDSAMYFCASNPGTNPLVVRTNPLVQYFGPGTRLTVT.

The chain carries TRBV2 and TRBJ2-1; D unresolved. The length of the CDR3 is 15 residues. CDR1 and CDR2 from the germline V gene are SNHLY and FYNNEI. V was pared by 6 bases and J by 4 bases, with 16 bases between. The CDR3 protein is CASRDPVHPYNEQFF. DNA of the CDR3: TGTGCCAGCAGGGACCCCGTCCATCCATACAATGAGCAGTTCTTC.